This T cell receptor (beta chain) came from a study of beta chain features in type 1 diabetes. Whole-study context: Patients were similar to healthy donors in age and gender (as well as in cell yields).

The CDR3 loop spans 13 amino acids. Germline loops: CDR1 ENHRY, CDR2 SYGVKD. V lost 8 bases to trimming and J lost 7 bases; unmatched junction nucleotides: 4. Cell sorting via CD45RO/CCR7/CD25/CD127/CD95/CD27 was performed to obtain CD4+ naive, central memory, regulatory and stem cell-like memory cells. Study outcomes and limitations: People with Type 1 diabetes carried modestly yet significantly shorter TCRB CDR3s in all four CD4+ subsets.

The investigators reverse transcribed all of the isolated RNA, so they sequenced expressed TCRB transcripts. The data were produced by immunoSEQ multiplex PCR, yet TCRdb's version contains in-frame clones alone and is incomplete. This repertoire shows roughly 41,000 clones, 45% to 50% found once; its top ten account for 0.72%. Turning to this clone: What it recognizes is unknown.

The sequencing input was central memory CD4+ T cells from blood. The V gene is TRBV10-3, the J gene TRBJ1-6; TRBD1 agrees at 8 bases. This sequence was found in a woman in her late teens or twenties in good health. CDR3 loop: CAIGQGKNSPLHF. CDR3 coding DNA: TGTGCCATCGGACAGGGTAAAAATTCACCCCTCCACTTT.